The entry below describes one TCR beta chain. The antigen remains undetermined. The source of the sample is a study of CD8 T cells in ankylosing spondylitis. General study points: According to the report, clones linked to the disease were significantly enriched in matched synovial fluid samples taken from ankylosing spondylitis patients. Prior literature has documented some motif variants in synovial fluid and blood from reactive arthritis. Apparently characteristic of ankylosing spondylitis blood was a TCR beta motif (about eight highly homologous variants).

5'-RACE, quantitative and with molecular barcodes, yielded the TCR beta libraries. TCRdb processed the 5' RACE reads anew with MiXCR; each CDR3 protein has one entry. The sample yields approximately 540,000 distinct CDR3 sequences, about 12% seen once. The CDR3 covers 15 residues. The germline V and J ends were trimmed by 2 bases and 0 bases, with 11 bases remaining between them. CDR1 and CDR2 (germline): SQVTM, ANQGSEA. Source material: blood, either unsorted or a sorted T cell fraction (not recorded which). J is TRBJ1-3 and V is TRBV29-1, with unresolved D. This clonotype was sampled from a male donor with ankylosing spondylitis. The chain's CDR3 is CSVEHHGTSGNTIYF. The CDR3 DNA follows: TGCAGCGTTGAACACCACGGAACCTCTGGAAACACCATATATTTT.